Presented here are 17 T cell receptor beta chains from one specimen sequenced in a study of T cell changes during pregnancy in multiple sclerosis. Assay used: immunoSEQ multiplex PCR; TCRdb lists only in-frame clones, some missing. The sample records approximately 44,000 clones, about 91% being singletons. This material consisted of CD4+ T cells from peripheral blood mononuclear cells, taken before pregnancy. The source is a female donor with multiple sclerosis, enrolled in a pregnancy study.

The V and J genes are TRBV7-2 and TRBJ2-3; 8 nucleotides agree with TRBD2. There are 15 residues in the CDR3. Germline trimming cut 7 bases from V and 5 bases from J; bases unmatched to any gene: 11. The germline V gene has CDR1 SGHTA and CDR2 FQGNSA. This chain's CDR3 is CASKKRGPLIDTQYF. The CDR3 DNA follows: TGTGCCAGCAAGAAGCGGGGGCCCCTCATAGATACGCAGTATTTT.

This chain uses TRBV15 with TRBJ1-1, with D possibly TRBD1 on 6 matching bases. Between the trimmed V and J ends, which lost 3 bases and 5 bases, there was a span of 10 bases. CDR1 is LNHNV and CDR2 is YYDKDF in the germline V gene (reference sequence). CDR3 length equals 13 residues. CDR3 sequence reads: CATSSSRGTEAFF. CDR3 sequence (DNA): TGTGCCACCAGCAGTTCCAGGGGTACTGAAGCTTTCTTT.

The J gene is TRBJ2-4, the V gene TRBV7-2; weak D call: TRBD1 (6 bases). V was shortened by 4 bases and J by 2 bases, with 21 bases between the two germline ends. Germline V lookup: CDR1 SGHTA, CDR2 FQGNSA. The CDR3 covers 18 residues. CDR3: CASSSTGTRGTSKNIQYF. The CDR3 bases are TGTGCCAGCAGCTCCACCGGGACACGGGGTACCTCCAAAAACATTCAGTACTTC.

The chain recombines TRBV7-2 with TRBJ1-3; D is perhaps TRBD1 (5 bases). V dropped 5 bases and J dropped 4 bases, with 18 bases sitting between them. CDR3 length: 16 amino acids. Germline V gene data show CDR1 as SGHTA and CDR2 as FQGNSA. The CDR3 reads CASSPRMGGTGNTIYF. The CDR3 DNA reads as TGTGCCAGCAGCCCCCGCATGGGGGGTACGGGAAACACCATATATTTT.

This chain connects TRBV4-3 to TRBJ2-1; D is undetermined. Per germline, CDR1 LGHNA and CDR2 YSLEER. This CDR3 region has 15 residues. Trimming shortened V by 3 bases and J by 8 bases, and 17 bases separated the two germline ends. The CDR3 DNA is TGCGCCAGCAGCCAGCCTTCGGCTGGCAGCGATGAGCAGTTCTTC. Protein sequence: CASSQPSAGSDEQFF.

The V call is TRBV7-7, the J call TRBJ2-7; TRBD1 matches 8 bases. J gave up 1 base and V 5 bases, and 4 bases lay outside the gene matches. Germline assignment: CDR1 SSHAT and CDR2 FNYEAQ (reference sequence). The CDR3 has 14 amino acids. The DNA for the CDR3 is TGTGCCAGCAGCCCTGACAGGGGATCCTACGAGCAGTACTTC. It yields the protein CASSPDRGSYEQYF.

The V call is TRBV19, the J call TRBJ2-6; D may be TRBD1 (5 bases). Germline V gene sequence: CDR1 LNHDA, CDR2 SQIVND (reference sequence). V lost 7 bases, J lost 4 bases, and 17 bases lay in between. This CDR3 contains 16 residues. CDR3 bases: TGTGCCAGTACCCCATGGACGACAGCCGGGGCCAACGTCCTGACTTTC. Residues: CASTPWTTAGANVLTF.

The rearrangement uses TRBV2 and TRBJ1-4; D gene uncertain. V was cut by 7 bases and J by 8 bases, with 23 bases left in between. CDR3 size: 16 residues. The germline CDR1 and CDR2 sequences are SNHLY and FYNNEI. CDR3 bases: TGTGCCAGCAAAATCCGGGATTTACCGGAGTCGGAAAAACTGTTTTTT. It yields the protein CASKIRDLPESEKLFF.

The CDR3: CASSDFGRMNTEAFF. CDR3 sequence (DNA): TGTGCCAGCAGTGATTTCGGGAGGATGAACACTGAAGCTTTCTTT. The V call is TRBV2, the J call TRBJ1-1; D ambiguous. This CDR3 contains 15 residues. The V end lost 3 bases, the J end lost 0 bases, and 11 bases lay between the germline ends. From germline, CDR1 is SNHLY and CDR2 FYNNEI.

In DNA form, the CDR3 reads TGTGCCAGCAGCTTAATCTCGGGCACTGAAGCTTTCTTT. This sequence encodes CASSLISGTEAFF. The chain has TRBV7-8 and TRBJ1-1, with no clear D. CDR3 size: 13 residues. The V and J ends lost 2 bases and 4 bases respectively, with 8 bases between them. Germline loops: CDR1 SGHVS, CDR2 FQNEAQ.

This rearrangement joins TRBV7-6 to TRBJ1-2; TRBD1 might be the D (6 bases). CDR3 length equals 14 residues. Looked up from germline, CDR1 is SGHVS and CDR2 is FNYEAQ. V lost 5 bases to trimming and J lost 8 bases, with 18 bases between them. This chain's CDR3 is CASSRGVGAGGYTF. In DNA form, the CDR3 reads TGTGCCAGCAGCCGCGGCGTGGGGGCAGGAGGCTACACCTTC.

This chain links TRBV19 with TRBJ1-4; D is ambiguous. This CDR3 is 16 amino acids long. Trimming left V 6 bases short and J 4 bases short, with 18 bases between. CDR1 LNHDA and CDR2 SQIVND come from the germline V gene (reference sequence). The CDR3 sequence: CASSKIPGTGNEKLFF. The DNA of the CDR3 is TGTGCCAGTAGCAAGATTCCGGGAACTGGTAATGAAAAACTGTTTTTT. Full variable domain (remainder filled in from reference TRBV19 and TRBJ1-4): DGGITQSPKYLFRKEGQNVTLSCEQNLNHDAMYWYRQDPGQGLRLIYYSQIVNDFQKGDIAEGYSVSREKKESFPLTVTSAQKNPTAFYLCASSKIPGTGNEKLFFGSGTQLSVL.

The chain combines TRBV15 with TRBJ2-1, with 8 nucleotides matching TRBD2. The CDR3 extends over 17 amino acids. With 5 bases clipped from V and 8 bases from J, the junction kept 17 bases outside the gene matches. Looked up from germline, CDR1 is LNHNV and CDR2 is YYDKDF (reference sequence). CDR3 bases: TGTGCCACCAGCCTAAGGAGCGGGGGTCTAGGCGGGCATGAGCAGTTCTTC. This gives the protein CATSLRSGGLGGHEQFF.

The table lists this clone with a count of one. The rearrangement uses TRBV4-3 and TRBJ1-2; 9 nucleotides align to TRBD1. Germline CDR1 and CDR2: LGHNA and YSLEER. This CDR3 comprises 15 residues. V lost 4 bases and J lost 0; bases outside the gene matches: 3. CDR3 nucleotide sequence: TGCGCCAGCAGCCCAGGACAGGGGACTAACTATGGCTACACCTTC. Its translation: CASSPGQGTNYGYTF.

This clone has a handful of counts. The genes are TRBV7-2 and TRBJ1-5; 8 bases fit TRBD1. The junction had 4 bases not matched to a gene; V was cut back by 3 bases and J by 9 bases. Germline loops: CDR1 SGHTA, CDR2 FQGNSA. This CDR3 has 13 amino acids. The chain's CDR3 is CASSLGQEWPQHF. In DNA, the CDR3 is TGTGCCAGCAGCTTGGGACAGGAATGGCCCCAGCATTTT.

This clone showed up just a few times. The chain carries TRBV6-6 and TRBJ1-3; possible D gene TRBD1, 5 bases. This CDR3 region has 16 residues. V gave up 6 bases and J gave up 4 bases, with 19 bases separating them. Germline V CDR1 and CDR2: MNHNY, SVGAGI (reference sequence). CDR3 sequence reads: CASSPGGASEGNTIYF. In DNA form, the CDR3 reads TGTGCCAGCAGCCCAGGAGGGGCGTCTGAGGGAAACACCATATATTTT.

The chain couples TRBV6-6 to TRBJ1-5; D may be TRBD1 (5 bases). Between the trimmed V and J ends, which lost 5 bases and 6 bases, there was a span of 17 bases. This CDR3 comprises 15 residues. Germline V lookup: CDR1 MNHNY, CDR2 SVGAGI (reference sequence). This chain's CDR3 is CASSTRQGRSQPQHF. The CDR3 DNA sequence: TGTGCCAGCAGTACCCGGCAGGGTAGGAGTCAGCCCCAGCATTTT.